This TCR beta chain was sequenced during a study of cytomegalovirus exposure and HLA in healthy donors. Study-wide results and limits: There were 150 or so TCR beta chains listed as cytomegalovirus-associated. There were some public TCRs occurring in many donors, but most TCR sequences were rare.

As to this clone: Its antigen is still unknown.

The method was immunoSEQ multiplex PCR; TCRdb's version includes in-frame clones alone and lacks a portion of them. Of some 86,000 clones listed, roughly 93% were seen once; the top ten hold around 3.3%. CDR3 length equals 16 residues. Between the trimmed V and J ends, which lost 0 bases and 2 bases, there was a span of 15 bases. From germline, CDR1 is SGHNT and CDR2 YYREEE (reference sequence). The rearrangement joins TRBV5-4 to TRBJ2-7; tentatively, D is TRBD2 (5 bases). This clonotype was sampled from a woman aged 25-40 years in good health and CMV-seronegative. Sequenced input: PBMCs. CDR3 DNA: TGTGCCAGCAGCTTGGACGCAGTAGCGCCCGCCTACGAGCAGTACTTC. Translation gives CASSLDAVAPAYEQYF.